A selection of T cell receptor beta chains follows, all from one sample in a study of shared clonotypes between healthy human individuals. The protocol was immunoSEQ multiplex PCR, while the TCRdb copy is restricted to in-frame clones and leaves out a portion. Here the sample spans about 680,000 clones, roughly 72% being singletons. The sequencing sample was made of memory CD4+ T cells sorted from blood. The receptors originated from a woman aged 30 to 39 in good health. Each CDR3 is given with its conserved first and last residue. Fields, in order: V gene, clone size, D gene, CDR3 length, J gene, CDR3 DNA, CDR3 protein. D genes are given only for firm matches. Size values are once, few and many counts, or a class for expanded clones, and some rows have none.

V gene: TRBV30
clone size: NA
D gene: NA
CDR3 length: 12
J gene: TRBJ2-5
CDR3 DNA: TGTGCCTGGAAGGGTAATCAAGAGACCCAGTACTTC
CDR3 protein: CAWKGNQETQYF

V gene: TRBV5-6
clone size: few
D gene: NA
CDR3 length: 15
J gene: TRBJ2-4
CDR3 DNA: TGTGCCAGCAGCTCGGGACCCTCAGGGTTGAACATTCAGTACTTC
CDR3 protein: CASSSGPSGLNIQYF

V gene: TRBV5-1
clone size: NA
D gene: TRBD1
CDR3 length: 16
J gene: TRBJ1-1
CDR3 DNA: TGCGCCAGCAGCTTGGTTGTGGCAGGGGGCAACACTGAAGCTTTCTTT
CDR3 protein: CASSLVVAGGNTEAFF

V gene: TRBV10-3
clone size: few
D gene: NA
CDR3 length: 12
J gene: TRBJ2-1
CDR3 DNA: TGTGCCATCAGTCCTCGAGCCAATGAGCAGTTCTTC
CDR3 protein: CAISPRANEQFF

V gene: TRBV19
clone size: few
D gene: TRBD1
CDR3 length: 16
J gene: TRBJ1-5
CDR3 DNA: TGTGCCAGTATGTCGACAGGGCGGGATAGCAATCAGCCCCAGCATTTT
CDR3 protein: CASMSTGRDSNQPQHF

V gene: TRBV2
clone size: NA
D gene: NA
CDR3 length: 13
J gene: TRBJ1-2
CDR3 DNA: TGTGCCAGCAACCGACAGGAAGGCTATGGCTACACCTTC
CDR3 protein: CASNRQEGYGYTF

V gene: TRBV11-3
clone size: NA
D gene: NA
CDR3 length: 16
J gene: TRBJ2-1
CDR3 DNA: TGTGCCAGCAGCCGGGCGCACACAGATCGTTACAATGAGCAGTTCTTC
CDR3 protein: CASSRAHTDRYNEQFF

V gene: TRBV2
clone size: many
D gene: TRBD1
CDR3 length: 14
J gene: TRBJ2-5
CDR3 DNA: TGTGCCAGCACCGGGACAGGGGCTGTAAAGACCCAGTACTTC
CDR3 protein: CASTGTGAVKTQYF

V gene: TRBV28
clone size: NA
D gene: NA
CDR3 length: 15
J gene: TRBJ1-2
CDR3 DNA: TGTGCCAGCAGTGGCCCCGGGGGGAGGAACTATGGCTACACCTTC
CDR3 protein: CASSGPGGRNYGYTF

V gene: TRBV9
clone size: NA
D gene: TRBD1
CDR3 length: 15
J gene: TRBJ1-5
CDR3 DNA: TGTGCCAGCAGCGTCAGACAGGGAACGGGTCAGCCCCAGCATTTT
CDR3 protein: CASSVRQGTGQPQHF

V gene: TRBV4-2
clone size: NA
D gene: NA
CDR3 length: 13
J gene: TRBJ1-1
CDR3 DNA: TGTGCCAGCAGCCAAGATCCTGAGGATGAAGCTTTCTTT
CDR3 protein: CASSQDPEDEAFF

V gene: TRBV10-2
clone size: once
D gene: TRBD1
CDR3 length: 14
J gene: TRBJ1-2
CDR3 DNA: TGCGCCAGCAGCCTGGACAGGGGGGGCTATGGCTACACCTTC
CDR3 protein: CASSLDRGGYGYTF

V gene: TRBV2
clone size: NA
D gene: NA
CDR3 length: 16
J gene: TRBJ1-1
CDR3 DNA: TGTGCCAGCAGCCCAGCGGCTGCAGGGATGAACACTGAAGCTTTCTTT
CDR3 protein: CASSPAAAGMNTEAFF

V gene: TRBV6-1
clone size: once
D gene: TRBD1
CDR3 length: 16
J gene: TRBJ2-2
CDR3 DNA: TGTGCCAGCAGTGAACTAGGACAGGGTGGTACCGGGGAGCTGTTTTTT
CDR3 protein: CASSELGQGGTGELFF

V gene: TRBV28
clone size: NA
D gene: NA
CDR3 length: 14
J gene: TRBJ1-2
CDR3 DNA: TGTGCCAGCGTCGAGGGCTCCCAAAACTATGGCTACACCTTC
CDR3 protein: CASVEGSQNYGYTF

V gene: TRBV5-8
clone size: NA
D gene: NA
CDR3 length: 15
J gene: TRBJ1-4
CDR3 DNA: TGTGCCAGCAGCTTGCCGGGTGCAACTAATGAAAAACTGTTTTTT
CDR3 protein: CASSLPGATNEKLFF

V gene: TRBV30
clone size: NA
D gene: TRBD1
CDR3 length: 18
J gene: TRBJ2-6
CDR3 DNA: TGTGCCTGGAGTAGGGGTCCGGGACAGTCCTCTGGGGCCAACGTCCTGACTTTC
CDR3 protein: CAWSRGPGQSSGANVLTF

V gene: TRBV18
clone size: NA
D gene: NA
CDR3 length: 12
J gene: TRBJ2-7
CDR3 DNA: TGTGCCAGCTCACCAGGGCACTACGAGCAGTACTTC
CDR3 protein: CASSPGHYEQYF

V gene: TRBV11-2
clone size: NA
D gene: NA
CDR3 length: 14
J gene: TRBJ2-3
CDR3 DNA: TGTGCCAGCAGCCCGTATCATAGCACAGATACGCAGTATTTT
CDR3 protein: CASSPYHSTDTQYF

V gene: TRBV13
clone size: NA
D gene: TRBD1
CDR3 length: 16
J gene: TRBJ2-2
CDR3 DNA: TGTGCCAGCAGCCGGCGGACAGGGGGCTACACCGGGGAGCTGTTTTTT
CDR3 protein: CASSRRTGGYTGELFF

V gene: TRBV27
clone size: NA
D gene: NA
CDR3 length: 15
J gene: TRBJ2-1
CDR3 DNA: TGTGCCAGCAGTTTTAGGCTAGCGAAATACAATGAGCAGTTCTTC
CDR3 protein: CASSFRLAKYNEQFF

V gene: TRBV10-1
clone size: NA
D gene: TRBD2
CDR3 length: 15
J gene: TRBJ2-1
CDR3 DNA: TGCGCCAGCAGTTCCGGGACTAGCGGGAGGGATGAGCAGTTCTTC
CDR3 protein: CASSSGTSGRDEQFF

V gene: TRBV6-5
clone size: NA
D gene: TRBD1
CDR3 length: 15
J gene: TRBJ2-7
CDR3 DNA: TGTGCCAGCAGTTACTCCCGGCAGGGGGCCTCCGAGCAGTACTTC
CDR3 protein: CASSYSRQGASEQYF

V gene: TRBV28
clone size: NA
D gene: TRBD1
CDR3 length: 17
J gene: TRBJ1-5
CDR3 DNA: TGTGCCACCAATCTACCGACAGGGGTGTTAGGCAATCAGCCCCAGCATTTT
CDR3 protein: CATNLPTGVLGNQPQHF

V gene: TRBV2
clone size: NA
D gene: NA
CDR3 length: 14
J gene: TRBJ2-7
CDR3 DNA: TGTGCCAGCAGTGAACGGGGAAGCCTCTACGAGCAGTACTTC
CDR3 protein: CASSERGSLYEQYF

V gene: TRBV18
clone size: many
D gene: TRBD1
CDR3 length: 17
J gene: TRBJ1-6
CDR3 DNA: TGTGCCAGCTCACCAAACCCAGGGACAGGGGGCGCATCACCCCTCCACTTT
CDR3 protein: CASSPNPGTGGASPLHF

V gene: TRBV27
clone size: NA
D gene: TRBD2
CDR3 length: 16
J gene: TRBJ2-1
CDR3 DNA: TGTGCCAGCAGTCCCTTTGGAGCGGGAGATGTAAATGAGCAGTTCTTC
CDR3 protein: CASSPFGAGDVNEQFF

V gene: TRBV19
clone size: NA
D gene: TRBD2
CDR3 length: 16
J gene: TRBJ2-3
CDR3 DNA: TGTGCCAGTAGTATAGTTCCTAGCGGGATAACAGATACGCAGTATTTT
CDR3 protein: CASSIVPSGITDTQYF

V gene: TRBV4-1
clone size: NA
D gene: NA
CDR3 length: 14
J gene: TRBJ2-7
CDR3 DNA: TGCGCCAGCAGCCAAGACCAGGCAACCTACGAGCAGTACTTC
CDR3 protein: CASSQDQATYEQYF

V gene: TRBV11-2
clone size: NA
D gene: NA
CDR3 length: 15
J gene: TRBJ2-6
CDR3 DNA: TGTGCCAGCAGAGGAGGAGAAGCTGGGGCCAACGTCCTGACTTTC
CDR3 protein: CASRGGEAGANVLTF

V gene: TRBV14
clone size: many
D gene: NA
CDR3 length: 14
J gene: TRBJ2-1
CDR3 DNA: TGTGCCAGCAGCCAAGCTAACCTTTACAATGAGCAGTTCTTC
CDR3 protein: CASSQANLYNEQFF

V gene: TRBV7-6
clone size: NA
D gene: TRBD2
CDR3 length: 18
J gene: TRBJ2-7
CDR3 DNA: TGTGCCAGCAGCTTAATGGGACTAGCGGGAGGTAGCTCCTACGAGCAGTACTTC
CDR3 protein: CASSLMGLAGGSSYEQYF

V gene: TRBV6-6
clone size: NA
D gene: TRBD1
CDR3 length: 15
J gene: TRBJ1-2
CDR3 DNA: TGTGCCAGCAGTTACGGATTGACAGGGGACTATGGCTACACCTTC
CDR3 protein: CASSYGLTGDYGYTF

V gene: TRBV19
clone size: NA
D gene: NA
CDR3 length: 14
J gene: TRBJ2-1
CDR3 DNA: TGTGCCAGTAGTATAGATCAACTCCACAATGAGCAGTTCTTC
CDR3 protein: CASSIDQLHNEQFF

V gene: TRBV28
clone size: few
D gene: NA
CDR3 length: 14
J gene: TRBJ2-7
CDR3 DNA: TGTGCCAGCAGTTGGGGGACTGCAGCCTACGAGCAGTACTTC
CDR3 protein: CASSWGTAAYEQYF

V gene: TRBV5-3
clone size: NA
D gene: TRBD1
CDR3 length: 16
J gene: TRBJ2-3
CDR3 DNA: TGTGCCAGAAGCCCCTCAACCGGGACAGGCACAGATACGCAGTATTTT
CDR3 protein: CARSPSTGTGTDTQYF

V gene: TRBV2
clone size: few
D gene: NA
CDR3 length: 14
J gene: TRBJ2-7
CDR3 DNA: TGTGCCAGCAGCGTCCGGGACATCCGGGACGAGCAGTACTTC
CDR3 protein: CASSVRDIRDEQYF

V gene: TRBV7-6
clone size: NA
D gene: TRBD2
CDR3 length: 16
J gene: TRBJ2-1
CDR3 DNA: TGTGCCAGCAGCACCTACCCTAGCGGGAGGCCCCATGAGCAGTTCTTC
CDR3 protein: CASSTYPSGRPHEQFF

V gene: TRBV15
clone size: NA
D gene: NA
CDR3 length: 15
J gene: TRBJ1-5
CDR3 DNA: TGTGCCACCAGCAGAGTAAAGCCCTTCAATCAGCCCCAGCATTTT
CDR3 protein: CATSRVKPFNQPQHF